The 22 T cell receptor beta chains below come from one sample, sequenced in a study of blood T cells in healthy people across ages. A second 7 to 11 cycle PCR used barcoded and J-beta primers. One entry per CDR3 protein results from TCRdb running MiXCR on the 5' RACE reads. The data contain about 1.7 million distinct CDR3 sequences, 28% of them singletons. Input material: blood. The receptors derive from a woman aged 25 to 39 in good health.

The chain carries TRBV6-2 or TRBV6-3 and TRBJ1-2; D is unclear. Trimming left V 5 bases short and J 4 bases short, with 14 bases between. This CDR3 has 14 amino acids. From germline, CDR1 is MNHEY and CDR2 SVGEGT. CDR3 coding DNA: TGTGCCAGCAGTGATTCGACGGAAATCTATGGCTACACCTTC. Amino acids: CASSDSTEIYGYTF.

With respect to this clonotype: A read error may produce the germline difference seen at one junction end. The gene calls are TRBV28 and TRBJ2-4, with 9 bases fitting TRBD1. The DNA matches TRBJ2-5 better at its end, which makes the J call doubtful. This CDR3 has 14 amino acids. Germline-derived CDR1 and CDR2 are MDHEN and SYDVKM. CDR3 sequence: CATSSRTGVQTQYF. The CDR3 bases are TGTGCCACCAGTTCTAGGACAGGGGTACAGACCCAGTACTTC.

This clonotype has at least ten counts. The CDR3 reads CASSSVPGQGNNEQFF. CDR3 nucleotides: TGTGCCAGCAGCTCGGTCCCGGGACAGGGCAACAATGAGCAGTTCTTC. The chain employs TRBV5-5 and TRBJ2-1; TRBD1 aligns across 9 bases. The CDR3 sequence is 16 residues long. Germline CDR1 reads SGHKS; CDR2 reads YYEKEE (reference sequence). With 3 bases clipped from V and 5 bases from J, the junction kept 9 bases outside the gene matches.

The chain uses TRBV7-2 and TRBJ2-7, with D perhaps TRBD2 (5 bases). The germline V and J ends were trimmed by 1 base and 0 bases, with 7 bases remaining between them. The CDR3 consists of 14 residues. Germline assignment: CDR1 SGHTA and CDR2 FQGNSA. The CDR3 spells CASSLGRFSYEQYF. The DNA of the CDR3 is TGTGCCAGCAGCTTAGGGAGGTTCTCCTACGAGCAGTACTTC.

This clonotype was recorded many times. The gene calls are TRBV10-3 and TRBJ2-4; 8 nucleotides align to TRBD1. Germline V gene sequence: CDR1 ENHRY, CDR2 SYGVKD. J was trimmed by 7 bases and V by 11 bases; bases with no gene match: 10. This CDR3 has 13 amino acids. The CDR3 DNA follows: TGTGCCGCCGGGACAGGCGGGAAGAACATTCAGTACTTC. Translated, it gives CAAGTGGKNIQYF.

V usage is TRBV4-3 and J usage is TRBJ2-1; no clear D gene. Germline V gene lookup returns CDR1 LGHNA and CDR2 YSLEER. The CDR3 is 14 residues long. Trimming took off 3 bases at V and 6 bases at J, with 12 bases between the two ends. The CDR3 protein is CASSQFPTGNEQFF. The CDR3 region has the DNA TGCGCCAGCAGCCAGTTCCCGACGGGCAATGAGCAGTTCTTC.

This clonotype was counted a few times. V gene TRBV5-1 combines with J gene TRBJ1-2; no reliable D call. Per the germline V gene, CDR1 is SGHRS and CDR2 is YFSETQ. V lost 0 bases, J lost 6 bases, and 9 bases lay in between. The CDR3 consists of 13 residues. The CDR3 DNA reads TGCGCCAGCAGCTTGGGGACGGTCGATGGCTACACCTTC. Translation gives CASSLGTVDGYTF.

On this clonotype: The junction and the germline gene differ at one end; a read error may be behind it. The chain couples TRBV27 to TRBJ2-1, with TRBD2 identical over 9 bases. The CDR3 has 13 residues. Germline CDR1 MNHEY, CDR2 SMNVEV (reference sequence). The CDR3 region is CASAGGIYNGQFF. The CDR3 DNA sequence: TGTGCCAGCGCGGGGGGGATTTACAATGGGCAGTTCTTC.

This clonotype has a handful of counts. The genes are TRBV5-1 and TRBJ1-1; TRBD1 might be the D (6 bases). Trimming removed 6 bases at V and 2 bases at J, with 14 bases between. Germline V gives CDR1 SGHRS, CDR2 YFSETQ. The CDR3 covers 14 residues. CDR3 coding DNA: TGCGCCAGCACTCGACAGGCGGGAAACACTGAAGCTTTCTTT. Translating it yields CASTRQAGNTEAFF.

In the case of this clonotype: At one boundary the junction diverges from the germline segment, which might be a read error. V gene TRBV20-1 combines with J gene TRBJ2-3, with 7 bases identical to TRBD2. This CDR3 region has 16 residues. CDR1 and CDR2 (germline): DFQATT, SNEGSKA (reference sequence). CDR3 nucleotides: TGCAGTGCTGGAGAACCAAGCGCGGGGGTGGGAGATACGCAGTATTTT. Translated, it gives CSAGEPSAGVGDTQYF.

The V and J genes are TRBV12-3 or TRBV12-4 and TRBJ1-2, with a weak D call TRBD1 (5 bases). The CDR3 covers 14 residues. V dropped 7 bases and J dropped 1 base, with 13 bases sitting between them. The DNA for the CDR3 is TGTGCCAGCACGGCACTTGGGGGTAACTATGGCTACACCTTC. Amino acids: CASTALGGNYGYTF.

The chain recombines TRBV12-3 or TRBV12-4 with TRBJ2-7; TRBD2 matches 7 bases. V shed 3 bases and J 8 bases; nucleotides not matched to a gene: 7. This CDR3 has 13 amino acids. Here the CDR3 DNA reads TGTGCCAGCAGTTTTGGGGGGGTGGCACAGCAGTACTTC. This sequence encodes CASSFGGVAQQYF.

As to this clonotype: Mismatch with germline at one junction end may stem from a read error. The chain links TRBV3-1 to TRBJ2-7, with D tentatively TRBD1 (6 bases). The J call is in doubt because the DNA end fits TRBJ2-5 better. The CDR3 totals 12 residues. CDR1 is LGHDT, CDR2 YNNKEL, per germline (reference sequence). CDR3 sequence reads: CAGSQTGGTQYF. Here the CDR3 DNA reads TGTGCCGGCAGCCAGACAGGAGGGACCCAGTACTTC.

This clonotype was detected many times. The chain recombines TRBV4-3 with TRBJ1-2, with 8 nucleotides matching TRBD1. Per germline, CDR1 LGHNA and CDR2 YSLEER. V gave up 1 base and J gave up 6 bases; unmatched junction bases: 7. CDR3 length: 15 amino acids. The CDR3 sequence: CASSQGEDREDGYTF. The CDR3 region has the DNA TGCGCCAGCAGCCAAGGAGAGGACAGGGAAGATGGCTACACCTTC.

CDR3 sequence reads: CASSWGTVGYEQYF. CDR3 DNA sequence: TGTGCCAGCAGCTGGGGGACGGTGGGCTACGAGCAGTACTTC. The V gene is TRBV7-9, the J gene TRBJ2-7; TRBD1 or TRBD2 may be the D gene (5 bases each). V lost 4 bases, J lost 3 bases, and 13 bases lay in between. Germline-derived CDR1 and CDR2 are SEHNR and FQNEAQ (reference sequence). This CDR3 contains 14 residues.

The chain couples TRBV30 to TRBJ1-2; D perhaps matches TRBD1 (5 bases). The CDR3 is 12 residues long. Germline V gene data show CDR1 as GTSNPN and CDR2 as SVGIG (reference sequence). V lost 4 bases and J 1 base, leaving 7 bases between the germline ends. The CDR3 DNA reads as TGTGCCTGGAATCAGGGTAACTATGGCTACACCTTC. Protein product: CAWNQGNYGYTF.

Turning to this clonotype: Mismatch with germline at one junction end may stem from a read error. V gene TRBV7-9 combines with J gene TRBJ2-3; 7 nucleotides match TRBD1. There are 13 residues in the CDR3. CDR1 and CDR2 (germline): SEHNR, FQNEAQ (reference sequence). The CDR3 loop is CVSSLTGTDTQYF. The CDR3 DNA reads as TGTGTCAGCAGCTTGACAGGGACAGATACGCAGTATTTT.

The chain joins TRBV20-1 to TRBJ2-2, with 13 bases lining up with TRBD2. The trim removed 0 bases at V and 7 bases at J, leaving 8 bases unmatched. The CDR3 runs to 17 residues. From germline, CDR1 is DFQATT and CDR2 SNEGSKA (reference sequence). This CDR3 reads CSARDSRLAGGVGELFF. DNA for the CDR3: TGCAGTGCTAGAGATTCCAGACTAGCGGGGGGTGTCGGGGAGCTGTTTTTT.

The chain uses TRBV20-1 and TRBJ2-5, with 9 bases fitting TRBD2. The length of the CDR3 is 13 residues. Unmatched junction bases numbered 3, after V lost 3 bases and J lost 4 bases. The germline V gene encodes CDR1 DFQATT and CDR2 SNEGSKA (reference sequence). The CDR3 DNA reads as TGCAGTGCTAGCGCGGGAGGGTTAGAGACCCAGTACTTC. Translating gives CSASAGGLETQYF.

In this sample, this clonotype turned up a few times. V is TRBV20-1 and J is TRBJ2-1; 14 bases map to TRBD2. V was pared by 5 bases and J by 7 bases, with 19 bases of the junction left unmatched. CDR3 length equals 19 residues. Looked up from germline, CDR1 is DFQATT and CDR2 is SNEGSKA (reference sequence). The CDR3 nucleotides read TGCAGTGCTCCCAGAAAGGGACTAGCGGGAGCCACCGGGGGTAATGAGCAGTTCTTC. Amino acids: CSAPRKGLAGATGGNEQFF.

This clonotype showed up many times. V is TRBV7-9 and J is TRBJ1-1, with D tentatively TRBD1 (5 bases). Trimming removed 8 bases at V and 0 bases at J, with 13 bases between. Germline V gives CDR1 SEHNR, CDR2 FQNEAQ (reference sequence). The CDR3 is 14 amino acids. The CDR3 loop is CASGRGGMNTEAFF. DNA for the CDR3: TGTGCCAGCGGCCGGGGGGGAATGAACACTGAAGCTTTCTTT.

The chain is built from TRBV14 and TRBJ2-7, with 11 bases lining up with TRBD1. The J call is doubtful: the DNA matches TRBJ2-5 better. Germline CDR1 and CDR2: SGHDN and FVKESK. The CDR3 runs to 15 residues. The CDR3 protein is CASSQGGTGGKTQYF. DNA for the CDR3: TGTGCCAGCAGCCAAGGTGGGACAGGGGGAAAGACCCAGTACTTC.